The sequence of this T cell receptor beta chain was determined in a study of regulatory T cells in long-lasting Graves disease. The CDR3 is 15 residues long. V dropped 1 base and J dropped 6 bases, with 15 bases sitting between them. Time point reported: newly diagnosed GD, antithyroid drugs for less than 3 months. From RNA extracted from PBMCs, the TCR library was made. Ten or more counts support this clonotype. Antigen: not known. Broader study findings: Sample size was small, which may have lowered accuracy.

Building the TCR beta libraries relied on iRepertoire HTBI primers, and CDR3 regions underwent Arm-PCR. One entry per CDR3 protein, called by TCRdb with MiXCR from the multiplex PCR reads. The table includes around 420,000 distinct CDR3 sequences, 15% detected once. J is TRBJ1-2 and V is TRBV12-3 or TRBV12-4; the D gene is possibly TRBD1 (5 bases). Source: peripheral blood mononuclear cells (PBMCs), taken at new diagnosis, from a patient treated with antithyroid drugs. The clonotype comes from a female donor with Graves disease. The DNA for the CDR3 is TGTGCCAGCAGTTTAGTGGAGGGGTCGATTCATGGCTACACCTTC. Translating gives CASSLVEGSIHGYTF.